What follows are 27 T cell receptor beta chains derived from one specimen sequenced in a study of T cells in localized non-small cell lung cancer. Assay used: immunoSEQ multiplex PCR; TCRdb lists only in-frame clones, some missing. The profile shows around 5,600 clones, 28% of them singletons. This material consisted of lung tumor tissue, taken before any cancer treatment. The receptors were gathered from a female donor aged 60 or older with stage I lung adenocarcinoma.

This clone was counted a few times. The rearrangement links TRBV5-1 to TRBJ2-3; D is ambiguous. This CDR3 has 17 amino acids. V shed 4 bases and J shed 2 bases, with 20 bases lying between them. The germline CDR1 and CDR2 sequences are SGHRS and YFSETQ. This CDR3 reads CASSQLFRAVATDTQYF. The CDR3 DNA sequence: TGCGCCAGCAGCCAACTATTCCGGGCCGTCGCCACAGATACGCAGTATTTT.

The J gene is TRBJ1-5, the V gene TRBV19; 8 bases line up with TRBD1. V shed 5 bases, J shed 2 bases, and the junction held 17 bases outside the gene matches. This CDR3 comprises 19 residues. Germline V gene data show CDR1 as LNHDA and CDR2 as SQIVND (reference sequence). The CDR3 nucleotides read TGTGCCAGTAGTGCTTGGGGGAGGACAGGGAGAACGGGCAATCAGCCCCAGCATTTT. It yields the protein CASSAWGRTGRTGNQPQHF. The full variable domain, with the rest looked up from reference TRBV19 and TRBJ1-5, is DGGITQSPKYLFRKEGQNVTLSCEQNLNHDAMYWYRQDPGQGLRLIYYSQIVNDFQKGDIAEGYSVSREKKESFPLTVTSAQKNPTAFYLCASSAWGRTGRTGNQPQHFGDGTRLSIL.

J is TRBJ2-1 and V is TRBV7-6; possibly TRBD2 for D (6 bases). The germline CDR1 and CDR2 sequences are SGHVS and FNYEAQ. With 3 bases removed from V and 12 bases from J, the gap between germline ends came to 21 bases. The CDR3 extends over 15 amino acids. CDR3 nucleotide sequence: TGTGCCAGCAGCTTGGCCACGGCCGGGGGAATTGCGCAGTTCTTC. This translates into CASSLATAGGIAQFF.

The V gene is TRBV19, the J gene TRBJ1-4; 9 nucleotides match TRBD1. Germline V lookup: CDR1 LNHDA, CDR2 SQIVND (reference sequence). After removal of 3 bases from V and 8 bases from J, the junction contained 4 bases not matched to a gene. This CDR3 comprises 14 residues. As DNA, the CDR3 is TGTGCCAGTAGTATCGGGACAGGGAGAGAAAAACTGTTTTTT. Its protein is CASSIGTGREKLFF.

By sample fraction, this clone is hyperexpanded (1% or more). The rearrangement uses TRBV19 and TRBJ2-5; TRBD2 matches 13 bases. The CDR3 covers 15 residues. Per germline, CDR1 LNHDA and CDR2 SQIVND (reference sequence). The V gene end was trimmed by 4 bases and the J gene end by 4 bases; junction bases not matched to a gene: 3. This CDR3 is CASSRTSGSLETQYF. The CDR3 nucleotides are TGTGCCAGTAGTAGGACTAGCGGGAGCTTAGAGACCCAGTACTTC.

A few counts support this clone. The rearrangement joins TRBV11-3 to TRBJ2-5, with 9 nucleotides matching TRBD1. V shed 5 bases and J 5 bases; nucleotides not matched to a gene: 9. The CDR3 loop spans 15 amino acids. From germline, CDR1 is SGHNT and CDR2 YENEEA. CDR3 nucleotides: TGTGCCAGCAGCGAGGGGACAGGGTGGAGGGAGACCCAGTACTTC. This codes for CASSEGTGWRETQYF.

This chain links TRBV7-2 with TRBJ1-1; no reliable D call. This CDR3 has 13 residues. Germline values: CDR1 SGHTA, CDR2 FQGNSA. V gave up 9 bases and J gave up 4 bases, with 15 bases separating them. In DNA, the CDR3 is TGTGCCAGTCAATGGATGAGGAGCACTGAAGCTTTCTTT. Translation: CASQWMRSTEAFF.

V usage is TRBV11-3 and J usage is TRBJ1-2; D might be TRBD1 (6 bases). The V gene lost 5 bases and the J gene lost 4 bases, with 20 bases spanning the gap. This CDR3 is built from 16 residues. Germline V lookup: CDR1 SGHNT, CDR2 YENEEA. The CDR3 is CASSHPPRGAFYGYTF. In nucleotides, the CDR3 is TGTGCCAGCAGCCATCCCCCTCGGGGGGCCTTCTATGGCTACACCTTC.

By share of the sample, this clone is medium-sized (0.01 to 0.1%). The chain is built from TRBV11-3 and TRBJ1-1; D is possibly TRBD1 (6 bases). In germline, CDR1 is SGHNT, CDR2 YENEEA. Deletions cut 5 bases from V and 1 base from J, with 11 bases between. CDR3 length: 14 residues. The CDR3 loop is CASSAHRENTEAFF. CDR3 sequence (DNA): TGTGCCAGCAGCGCCCACAGGGAGAACACTGAAGCTTTCTTT.

A few counts support this clone. The chain carries TRBV29-1 and TRBJ2-1, with D maybe TRBD2 (5 bases). Trimming stripped 4 bases from V and 6 bases from J, with 16 bases between. CDR1 and CDR2 (germline): SQVTM, ANQGSEA. This CDR3 comprises 14 residues. The CDR3 reads CSVVKERLINEQFF. The CDR3 nucleotides read TGCAGCGTTGTTAAGGAACGACTAATCAATGAGCAGTTCTTC.

The V gene is TRBV5-1, the J gene TRBJ2-7, with TRBD1 matching 9 bases. The germline V gene has CDR1 SGHRS and CDR2 YFSETQ. V shed 2 bases and J 4 bases; nucleotides not matched to a gene: 4. This CDR3 region has 14 residues. Here the CDR3 DNA reads TGCGCCAGCAGCTTAGGGACAGGGCATTACGAGCAGTACTTC. It yields the protein CASSLGTGHYEQYF.

The chain has TRBV28 and TRBJ2-3; 7 bases agree with TRBD2. The CDR3 has 15 residues. V was clipped by 10 bases and J by 1 base; unmatched bases: 11. CDR1 and CDR2 from the germline V gene are MDHEN and SYDVKM. The CDR3 reads CAISDGGKGTDTQYF. CDR3 nucleotides: TGTGCCATCTCAGACGGGGGGAAAGGCACAGATACGCAGTATTTT.

V and J are TRBV5-1 and TRBJ2-3, with 8 positions matching TRBD1. CDR1 is SGHRS, CDR2 YFSETQ, per germline. V lost 4 bases to trimming and J lost 4 bases; unmatched junction nucleotides: 5. This CDR3 spans 14 amino acids. The CDR3 region has the DNA TGCGCCAGCAGCAGTGGACAGGGCGCAGATACGCAGTATTTT. The encoded protein is CASSSGQGADTQYF. The variable domain in full, completed from reference TRBV5-1 and TRBJ2-3, reads KAGVTQTPRYLIKTRGQQVTLSCSPISGHRSVSWYQQTPGQGLQFLFEYFSETQRNKGNFPGRFSGRQFSNSRSEMNVSTLELGDSALYLCASSSGQGADTQYFGPGTRLTVL.

The chain links TRBV6-8 to TRBJ1-1; D is perhaps TRBD1 (5 bases). This CDR3 spans 14 amino acids. Trimming removed 7 bases at V and 10 bases at J, with 22 bases between. Looked up from germline, CDR1 is MNHGY and CDR2 is SAAAGT. CDR3 in amino acids: CASTRGRNAQRAFF. The CDR3 nucleotides are TGTGCCAGCACCCGGGGACGGAACGCACAGCGAGCTTTCTTT.

This clone has just one count. This chain joins TRBV19 and TRBJ2-2; the match to TRBD2 covers 13 bases. From germline, CDR1 is LNHDA and CDR2 SQIVND (reference sequence). This CDR3 is 17 amino acids long. With 7 bases clipped from V and 3 bases from J, the junction kept 8 bases outside the gene matches. CDR3 region: CASMVGLAGVYTGELFF. CDR3 DNA sequence: TGTGCCAGTATGGTAGGACTAGCGGGAGTGTACACCGGGGAGCTGTTTTTT.

By proportion, this clone is medium-sized. The rearrangement joins TRBV14 to TRBJ2-5; D might be TRBD1 (6 bases). Germline CDR1 reads SGHDN; CDR2 reads FVKESK. The CDR3 is 13 amino acids. The germline V and J ends were trimmed by 8 bases and 2 bases, with 12 bases remaining between them. As DNA, the CDR3 is TGTGCCAGCGGACGGACAGAACAAGAGACCCAGTACTTC. Its protein is CASGRTEQETQYF.

The chain employs TRBV14 and TRBJ2-3; D possibly corresponds to TRBD1 (5 bases). The V gene lost 1 base and the J gene lost 7 bases, with 6 bases spanning the gap. The germline CDR1 and CDR2 sequences are SGHDN and FVKESK. This CDR3 has 12 amino acids. In DNA form, the CDR3 reads TGTGCCAGCAGCCAAGCAGGGTATACGCAGTATTTT. Translating it yields CASSQAGYTQYF.

The rearrangement joins TRBV29-1 to TRBJ2-1; possibly TRBD2 for D (7 bases). The CDR3 has 17 residues. Germline assignment: CDR1 SQVTM and CDR2 ANQGSEA. The V end was cut by 3 bases, the J end by 5 bases, with 23 bases between. This CDR3 is CSVDGIWGGSVDNEQFF. The CDR3 DNA follows: TGCAGCGTTGACGGGATTTGGGGGGGCTCGGTTGACAATGAGCAGTTCTTC.

This clone was counted only a few times. An end of the junction differs from the germline gene, which may be a read error. The rearrangement joins TRBV11-3 to TRBJ2-1; possibly TRBD2 for D (6 bases). Germline CDR1 and CDR2: SGHNT and YENEEA. CDR3 length equals 15 residues. The CDR3 is CASSLGPQGGNEQFF. The CDR3 nucleotides are TGTGCTAGCAGCTTAGGCCCCCAAGGAGGGAATGAGCAGTTCTTC.

This clone was recorded a few times. The V call is TRBV6-8, the J call TRBJ2-1; D might be TRBD1 (6 bases). CDR3 length: 14 amino acids. Germline CDR1 and CDR2: MNHGY and SAAAGT. Trimming cost V 3 bases and J 7 bases, with 13 bases left between them. CDR3 region: CASSYLGRGNEQFF. CDR3 coding DNA: TGTGCCAGCAGTTATCTAGGCAGGGGTAATGAGCAGTTCTTC.

This clone was counted only a few times. V gene TRBV28 combines with J gene TRBJ2-2, with D perhaps TRBD2 (5 bases). Per germline, CDR1 MDHEN and CDR2 SYDVKM. The CDR3 has 16 residues. The V gene lost 4 bases and the J gene lost 3 bases, with 15 bases spanning the gap. The CDR3 sequence is CASSSKKSGYTGELFF. The DNA of the CDR3 is TGTGCCAGCAGTTCGAAGAAGTCGGGGTACACCGGGGAGCTGTTTTTT.

V and J are TRBV6-8 and TRBJ2-7, with 7 bases that match TRBD2. CDR3 length: 15 residues. V was pared by 5 bases and J by 4 bases, with 11 bases of the junction left unmatched. The germline V gene has CDR1 MNHGY and CDR2 SAAAGT. The CDR3: CASSPRAGDGYEQYF. The DNA of the CDR3 is TGTGCCAGCAGTCCTCGGGCGGGAGACGGGTACGAGCAGTACTTC.

The chain is built from TRBV10-1 and TRBJ2-1; either TRBD1 or TRBD2 may fit D (5 bases each). The CDR3 extends over 12 amino acids. Trimming stripped 7 bases from V and 12 bases from J, with 16 bases between. Germline V lookup: CDR1 WNHNN, CDR2 SYGVQD (reference sequence). The CDR3 loop is CASIQMGTSQFF. The DNA for the CDR3 is TGCGCCAGCATTCAAATGGGGACGTCGCAGTTCTTC.

The J gene is TRBJ2-1, the V gene TRBV18; D unresolved. The V end lost 3 bases, the J end lost 5 bases, and 11 bases lay between the germline ends. This CDR3 has 14 residues. The germline gives CDR1 KGHSH, CDR2 LQKENI. The CDR3 loop reads CASSPQNENNEQFF. The CDR3 DNA reads as TGTGCCAGCTCACCCCAGAACGAAAACAATGAGCAGTTCTTC. Based on the CDR3 plus reference TRBV18 and TRBJ2-1, the full variable domain is NAGVMQNPRHLVRRRGQEARLRCSPMKGHSHVYWYRQLPEEGLKFMVYLQKENIIDESGMPKERFSAEFPKEGPSILRIQQVVRGDSAAYFCASSPQNENNEQFFGPGTRLTVL.

This clone was seen a few times. The chain couples TRBV11-3 to TRBJ2-2; D might be TRBD1 (5 bases). Germline V lookup: CDR1 SGHNT, CDR2 YENEEA. The V gene lost 5 bases and the J gene lost 1 base, with 14 bases spanning the gap. The CDR3 totals 16 residues. The CDR3 reads CASSRRQIRNTGELFF. The CDR3 DNA is TGTGCCAGCAGCAGGAGACAGATAAGGAACACCGGGGAGCTGTTTTTT.

By proportion, this clone is medium-sized. The chain carries TRBV11-3 and TRBJ2-5; 7 bases match TRBD1. Germline V gene data show CDR1 as SGHNT and CDR2 as YENEEA. Germline trimming cut 4 bases from V and 4 bases from J; bases unmatched to any gene: 6. The CDR3 is 14 amino acids. CDR3 protein: CASSSTGRGETQYF. The DNA of the CDR3 is TGTGCCAGCAGCTCGACAGGGCGCGGAGAGACCCAGTACTTC. Full variable domain (rest looked up from reference TRBV11-3 and TRBJ2-5): EAGVVQSPRYKIIEKKQPVAFWCNPISGHNTLYWYLQNLGQGPELLIRYENEEAVDDSQLPKDRFSAERLKGVDSTLKIQPAELGDSAVYLCASSSTGRGETQYFGPGTRLLVL.

This clone counts as medium-sized (0.01 to 0.1%). The V gene is TRBV11-3, the J gene TRBJ2-7, with 7 bases that match TRBD1. The CDR3 has 14 residues. The ends lost 3 bases at V and 4 bases at J; junction bases unmatched: 6. Germline CDR1 SGHNT, CDR2 YENEEA. The CDR3 loop is CASSLRQGTYEQYF. The CDR3, as DNA: TGTGCCAGCAGCTTGCGACAGGGCACGTACGAGCAGTACTTC.